This T cell receptor (beta chain) was obtained from a study of T cells in Graves' hyperthyroidism and ophthalmopathy (dated by TCRdb to between 2018 and 2021). Study-level background: A discovery cohort of about a hundred patients, about 40 with Graves' ophthalmopathy and about 58 with stable Graves' hyperthyroidism, was used to find distinguishing TCR V-J signatures. Whether ophthalmopathy could be predicted prospectively was tested in an independent validation cohort made up of under 20 hyperthyroidism patients plus 17 patients who later progressed to ophthalmopathy. The approximately 100 discovery patients were randomly split 7:3 into training and test sets. The study also compared thyroid tissue and blood T-cell repertoires from roughly six Graves' hyperthyroidism patients. Once sampling was done, hyperthyroidism patients were given methimazole at a starting dose of 30 mg daily, whereas ophthalmopathy patients were given high-dose intravenous methylprednisolone. The paper describes TCR Vbeta CDR3 sequencing of more than 120 peripheral blood samples, made up of 43 ophthalmopathy patients, roughly 72 hyperthyroidism patients and 17 progressor patients.

A word on this clonotype: Its antigen is not yet known. Base qualities are missing; no much larger clone stands one base away.

The V end loses 3 bases and the J end loses 7 bases, and a stretch of 16 bases separates them. The CDR3 runs 14 amino acids, cysteine and phenylalanine included. Only CDR3 DNA is held: 42 bases, read in frame from base 1. The TCR beta CDR3 regions were amplified from the RNA transcripts. A first-round RT-PCR of the TCR CDR3 used the HTBI primer set with the Qiagen OneStep RT-PCR kit. The libraries were constructed in a second round of multiplex PCR and then size-selected and purified. Libraries were sequenced paired-end with 100 bp reads on an Illumina HiSeq2000. In the original analysis: SOAPnuke was used to process the raw data, with reads discarded if the reads contained adapters or uncalled bases, had a mean Phred below 15, or lacked an exact constant-primer or identifier match. COPE v1.2.5 was used to merge high-quality paired reads, and clonotypes were defined as unique nucleotide sequences. MiTCR v1.1 was used to align the clonotypes against IMGT TRBV, TRBD and TRBJ reference segments. Only V-J combinations with frequency above 0.0001, covering roughly 99% of repertoires, were analysed. A TCS score was defined as the ratio between F50 (clonal expansion) and ExV (chaos), using BLOSUM62-based TCRdist between CDR3 peptides within each V-J. Welch's t-statistics and random forest reduced some 510 V-J features to under 15, which were used in a naive Bayes classifier (R e1071). The Morisita-Horn index was used to measure how similar the thyroid and blood repertoires were. The public sequencing data were trimmed at Q25 with fastp and processed into clonotypes with MiXCR by TCRdb, which kept only in-frame beta chains. Rows with a matching CDR3 protein are joined into one entry that keeps the most common DNA and genes. TCRdb's processing, not the study's, gives the V and J calls here. In all, the sample holds around 580,000 distinct CDR3 sequences, and around 42% of those were seen once. The ten largest account for around 8% of the sample.

Study-level results and caveats: Most expanded thyroid clonotypes (frequency above 0.001) were also detected in blood, suggesting blood repertoires may reflect thyroid immune responses. In validation, the model predicted progression to ophthalmopathy a median of approximately 6.6 months before onset, with around 70% sensitivity and more than 72% specificity. A 13 V-J signature model separated ophthalmopathy from stable hyperthyroidism, with around 88% sensitivity and roughly 81% specificity in cross-validation and 80%/75% in testing. Sample size was not statistically predetermined, and investigators were not blinded to group allocation.

Graves' hyperthyroidism was defined as stable when no progression to ophthalmopathy occurred over 18 months of follow-up. Hyperthyroidism patients were newly diagnosed, had a disease duration of under 2 months, and were aged 18 to 65 years. Any patient with an uncontrolled infection, another autoimmune disease, pregnancy or lactation was excluded. Diagnoses relied on clinical symptoms, serum thyroxine and TRAb, thyroid ultrasound and orbital computed tomography. Total RNA was extracted with Trizol reagent, and quality was checked on an Agilent 2100 Bioanalyzer. The chain is made from TRBV7-1 and TRBJ2-7; the D gene is perhaps TRBD1, on 6 matching bases. TRBV7-1 is labeled an ORF, and its function is uncertain. The sample was peripheral blood or thyroid tissue (not recorded which). This clonotype was obtained from a woman between 18 and 30 years old with Graves' hyperthyroidism. The DNA reads as follows: TGTGCCAGCAGCTCCCTAGGACGGGACAATGAGCAGTACTTC. Translated, it reads CASSSLGRDNEQYF.